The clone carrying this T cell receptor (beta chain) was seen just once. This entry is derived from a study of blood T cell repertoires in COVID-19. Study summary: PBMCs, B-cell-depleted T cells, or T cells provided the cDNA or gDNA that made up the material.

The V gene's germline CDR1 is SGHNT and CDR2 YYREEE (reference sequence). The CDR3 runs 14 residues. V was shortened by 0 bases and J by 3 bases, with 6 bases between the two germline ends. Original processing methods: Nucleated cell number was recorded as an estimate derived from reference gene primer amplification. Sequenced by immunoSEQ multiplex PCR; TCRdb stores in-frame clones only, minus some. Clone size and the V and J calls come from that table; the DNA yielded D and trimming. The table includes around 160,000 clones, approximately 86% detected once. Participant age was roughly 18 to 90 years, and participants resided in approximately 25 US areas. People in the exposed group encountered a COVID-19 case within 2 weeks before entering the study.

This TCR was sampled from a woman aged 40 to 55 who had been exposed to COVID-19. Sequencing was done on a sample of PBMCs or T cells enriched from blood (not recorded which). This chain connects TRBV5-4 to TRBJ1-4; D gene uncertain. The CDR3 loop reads CASSLGGANEKLFF. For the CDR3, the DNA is TGTGCCAGCAGCTTGGGAGGTGCTAATGAAAAACTGTTTTTT.